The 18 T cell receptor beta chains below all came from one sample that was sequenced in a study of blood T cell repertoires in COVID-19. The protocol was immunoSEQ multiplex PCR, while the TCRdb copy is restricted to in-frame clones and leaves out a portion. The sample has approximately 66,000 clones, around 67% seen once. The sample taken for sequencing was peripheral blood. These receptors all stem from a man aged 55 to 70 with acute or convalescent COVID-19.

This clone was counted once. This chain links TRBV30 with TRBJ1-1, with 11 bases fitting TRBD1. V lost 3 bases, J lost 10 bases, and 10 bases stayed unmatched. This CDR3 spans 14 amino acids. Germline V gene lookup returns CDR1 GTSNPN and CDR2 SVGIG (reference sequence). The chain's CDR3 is CAWRKGQGDPRAFF. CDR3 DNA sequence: TGTGCCTGGAGGAAGGGACAGGGGGATCCGCGAGCTTTCTTT.

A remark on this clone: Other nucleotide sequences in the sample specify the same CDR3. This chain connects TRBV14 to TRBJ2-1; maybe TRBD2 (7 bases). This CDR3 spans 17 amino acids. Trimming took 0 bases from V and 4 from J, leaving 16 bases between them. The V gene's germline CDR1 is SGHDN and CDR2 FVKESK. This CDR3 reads CASSQDWGGSSYNEQFF. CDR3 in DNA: TGTGCCAGCAGCCAAGATTGGGGGGGCTCATCGTACAATGAGCAGTTCTTC.

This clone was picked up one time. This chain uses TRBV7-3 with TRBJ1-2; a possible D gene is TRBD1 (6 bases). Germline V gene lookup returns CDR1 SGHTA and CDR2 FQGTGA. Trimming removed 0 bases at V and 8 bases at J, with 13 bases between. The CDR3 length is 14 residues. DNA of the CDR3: TGTGCCAGCAGCTTAACTGCAGGGGATGGAGGCTACACCTTC. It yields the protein CASSLTAGDGGYTF. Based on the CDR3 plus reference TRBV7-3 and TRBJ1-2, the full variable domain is GAGVSQTPSNKVTEKGKYVELRCDPISGHTALYWYRQSLGQGPEFLIYFQGTGAADDSGLPNDRFFAVRPEGSVSTLKIQRTERGDSAVYLCASSLTAGDGGYTFGSGTRLTVV.

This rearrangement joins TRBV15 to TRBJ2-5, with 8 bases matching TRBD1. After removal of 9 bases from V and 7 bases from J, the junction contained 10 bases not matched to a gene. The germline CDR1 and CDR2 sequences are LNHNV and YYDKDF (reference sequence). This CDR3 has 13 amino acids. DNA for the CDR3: TGTGCCACTTCTCAGGGGGCGCTTGGGACCCAGTACTTC. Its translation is CATSQGALGTQYF.

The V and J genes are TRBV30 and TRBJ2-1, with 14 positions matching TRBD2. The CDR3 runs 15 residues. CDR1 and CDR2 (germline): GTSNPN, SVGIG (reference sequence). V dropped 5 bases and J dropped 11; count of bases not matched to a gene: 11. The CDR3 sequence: CAWSFGLAGGNKQFF. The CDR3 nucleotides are TGTGCCTGGTCCTTCGGACTAGCGGGAGGAAATAAGCAGTTCTTC.

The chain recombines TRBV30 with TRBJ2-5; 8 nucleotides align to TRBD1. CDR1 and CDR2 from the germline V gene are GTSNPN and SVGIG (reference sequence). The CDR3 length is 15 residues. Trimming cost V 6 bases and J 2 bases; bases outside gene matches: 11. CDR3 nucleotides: TGTGCCTGCAGAAACCGGACAGGGCCGCAAGAGACCCAGTACTTC. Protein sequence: CACRNRTGPQETQYF. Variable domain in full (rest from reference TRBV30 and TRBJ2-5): SQTIHQWPATLVQPVGSPLSLECTVEGTSNPNLYWYRQAAGRGLQLLFYSVGIGQISSEVPQNLSASRPQDRQFILSSKKLLLSDSGFYLCACRNRTGPQETQYFGPGTRLLVL.

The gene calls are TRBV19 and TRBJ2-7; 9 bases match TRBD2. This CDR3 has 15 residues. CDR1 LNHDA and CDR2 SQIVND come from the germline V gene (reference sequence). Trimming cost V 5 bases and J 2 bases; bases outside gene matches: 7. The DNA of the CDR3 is TGTGCCAGTAGTCCATTCGGCGGGGGGGCCTACGAGCAGTACTTC. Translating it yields CASSPFGGGAYEQYF.

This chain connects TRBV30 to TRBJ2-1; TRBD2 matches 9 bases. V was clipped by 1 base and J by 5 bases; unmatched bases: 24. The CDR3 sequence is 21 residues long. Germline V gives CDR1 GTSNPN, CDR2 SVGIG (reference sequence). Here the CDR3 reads CAWSEVFWREGRLGRNNEQFF. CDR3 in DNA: TGTGCCTGGAGTGAAGTTTTTTGGCGGGAGGGCCGTCTCGGTAGAAACAATGAGCAGTTCTTC.

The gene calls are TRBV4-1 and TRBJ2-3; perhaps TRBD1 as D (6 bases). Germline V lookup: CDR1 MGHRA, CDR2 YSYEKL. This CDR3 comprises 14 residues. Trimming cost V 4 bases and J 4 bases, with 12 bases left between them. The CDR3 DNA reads TGCGCCAGCAGCCTCCTTGGGGGCGCAGATACGCAGTATTTT. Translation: CASSLLGGADTQYF.

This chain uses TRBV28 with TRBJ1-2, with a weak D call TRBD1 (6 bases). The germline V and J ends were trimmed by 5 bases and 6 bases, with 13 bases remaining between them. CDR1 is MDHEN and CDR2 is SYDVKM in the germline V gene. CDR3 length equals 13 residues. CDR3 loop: CASSQDSDDGYTF. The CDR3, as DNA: TGTGCCAGCAGTCAGGACAGCGATGATGGCTACACCTTC.

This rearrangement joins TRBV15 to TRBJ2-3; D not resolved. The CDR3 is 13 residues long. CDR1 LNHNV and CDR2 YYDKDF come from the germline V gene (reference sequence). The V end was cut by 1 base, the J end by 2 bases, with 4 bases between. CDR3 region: CATSRGATDTQYF. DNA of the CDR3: TGTGCCACCAGCAGAGGGGCCACAGATACGCAGTATTTT.

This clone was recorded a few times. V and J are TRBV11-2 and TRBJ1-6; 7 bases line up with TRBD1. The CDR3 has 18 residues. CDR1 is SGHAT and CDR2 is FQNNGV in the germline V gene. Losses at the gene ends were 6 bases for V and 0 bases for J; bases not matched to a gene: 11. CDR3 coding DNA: TGTGCCAGCAGACCGACAGGGAGAAAAGGCTCCTATAATTCACCCCTCCACTTT. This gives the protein CASRPTGRKGSYNSPLHF.

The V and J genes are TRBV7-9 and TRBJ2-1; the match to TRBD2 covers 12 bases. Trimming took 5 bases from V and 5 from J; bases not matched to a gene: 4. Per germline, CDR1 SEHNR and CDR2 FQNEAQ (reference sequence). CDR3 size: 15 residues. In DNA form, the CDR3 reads TGTGCCAGCAGCGACAGGACTAGCGGGAACAATGAGCAGTTCTTC. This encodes CASSDRTSGNNEQFF.

CDR3 DNA: TGTGCCAGCAGAAACTGTGATCCCGATAACTATGGCTACACCTTC. This sequence encodes CASRNCDPDNYGYTF. The chain couples TRBV6-5 to TRBJ1-2; D remains ambiguous. Between the trimmed V and J ends, which lost 6 bases and 1 base, there was a span of 15 bases. From germline, CDR1 is MNHEY and CDR2 SVGAGI. This CDR3 has 15 residues.

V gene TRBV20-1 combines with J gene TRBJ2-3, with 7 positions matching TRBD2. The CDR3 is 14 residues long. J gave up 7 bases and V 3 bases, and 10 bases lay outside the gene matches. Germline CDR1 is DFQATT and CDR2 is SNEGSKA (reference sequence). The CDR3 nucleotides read TGCAGTGCTAGTGCACGGCAGAGCGGGAATACGCAGTATTTT. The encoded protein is CSASARQSGNTQYF.

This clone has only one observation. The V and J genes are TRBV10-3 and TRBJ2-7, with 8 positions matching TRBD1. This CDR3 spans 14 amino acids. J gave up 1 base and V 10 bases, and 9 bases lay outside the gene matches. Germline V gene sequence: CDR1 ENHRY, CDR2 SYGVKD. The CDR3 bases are TGTGCCACCTTAGGGACAGGAGCATCCTACGAGCAGTACTTC. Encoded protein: CATLGTGASYEQYF.

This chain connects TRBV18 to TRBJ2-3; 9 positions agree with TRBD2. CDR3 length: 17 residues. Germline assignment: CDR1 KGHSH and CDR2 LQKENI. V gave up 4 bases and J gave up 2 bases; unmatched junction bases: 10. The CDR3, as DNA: TGTGCCAGCTCACTTACCGCAGCGGGGGGTCCCACAGATACGCAGTATTTT. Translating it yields CASSLTAAGGPTDTQYF.

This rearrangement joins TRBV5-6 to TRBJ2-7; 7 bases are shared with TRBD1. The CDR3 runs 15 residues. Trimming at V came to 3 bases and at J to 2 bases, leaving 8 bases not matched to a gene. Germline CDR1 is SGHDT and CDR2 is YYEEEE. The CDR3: CASSSGGDMPYEQYF. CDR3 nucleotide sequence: TGTGCCAGCAGCTCAGGGGGTGACATGCCCTACGAGCAGTACTTC. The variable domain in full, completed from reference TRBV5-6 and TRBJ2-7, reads DAGVTQSPTHLIKTRGQQVTLRCSPKSGHDTVSWYQQALGQGPQFIFQYYEEEERQRGNFPDRFSGHQFPNYSSELNVNALLLGDSALYLCASSSGGDMPYEQYFGPGTRLTVT.